One T cell receptor (beta chain) is described in this entry. The entry originates in a study of blood T cell repertoires in COVID-19. The table came from immunoSEQ multiplex PCR; TCRdb's copy has only in-frame clones and leaves some out. The sample has some 120,000 clones, 79% seen once. This CDR3 is built from 17 residues. Germline loops: CDR1 ENHRY, CDR2 SYGVKD. The trim removed 3 bases at V and 5 bases at J, leaving 15 bases unmatched. The source of this sequence is a man in his forties or fifties with active or convalescent COVID-19. Sequences were obtained from peripheral blood. J is TRBJ1-1 and V is TRBV10-3; TRBD1 matches 7 bases. In nucleotides, the CDR3 is TGTGCCATCAGTGATAGCTCCGGGACAGTAAGGAGGACTGAAGCTTTCTTT. It encodes CAISDSSGTVRRTEAFF.